Detailed here is one T cell receptor beta chain. This specimen comes from a study of shared clonotypes between healthy human individuals. The CDR3 covers 17 residues. Germline trimming cut 0 bases from V and 3 bases from J; bases unmatched to any gene: 8. CDR1 is SGHDT, CDR2 YYEEEE, per germline. Terminally differentiated effector memory CD45RA+ cells were left out of the naive CD8 fraction, which was CD45RO-negative and positively selected for CCR7. Data came from immunoSEQ multiplex PCR; TCRdb stores just in-frame clones and leaves some out. Counted here are about 590,000 clones, 95% occurring once; the ten biggest clones make up 0.085% to 0.11%.

The origin of this receptor is a woman aged 25 to 39 in good health. This rearrangement joins TRBV5-6 to TRBJ2-3; 9 positions agree with TRBD1. The sample consisted of naive CD8+ T cells sorted from blood. For the CDR3, the DNA is TGTGCCAGCAGCTTGGTCCCGGGACAGGGAAGGACAGATACGCAGTATTTT. Translating it yields CASSLVPGQGRTDTQYF.